This TCR beta chain emerged from a study of response to subunit inactivated influenza vaccine. General study points: The authors suggested that every seasonal influenza vaccination recruits few new T cells.

Turning to this clonotype: The target antigen is unknown.

The CDR3 length is 15 residues. V lost 8 bases and J lost 3, with 17 bases in between. From the RT-PCR reads, TCRdb called clonotypes with MiXCR, one entry per CDR3 protein. The sample has about 500,000 distinct CDR3 sequences; approximately 15% are singletons. V gene TRBV12-3 or TRBV12-4 combines with J gene TRBJ2-1; D might be TRBD1 (6 bases). The source was CD4+ T cells sorted from PBMCs, collected less than 25 months after vaccination. This sequence originates from a man between 50 and 69 years old who received an inactivated influenza vaccine. CDR3 sequence reads: CASLSPQGIYNEQFF. CDR3 nucleotides: TGTGCCAGCCTTTCGCCACAGGGCATCTACAATGAGCAGTTCTTC.